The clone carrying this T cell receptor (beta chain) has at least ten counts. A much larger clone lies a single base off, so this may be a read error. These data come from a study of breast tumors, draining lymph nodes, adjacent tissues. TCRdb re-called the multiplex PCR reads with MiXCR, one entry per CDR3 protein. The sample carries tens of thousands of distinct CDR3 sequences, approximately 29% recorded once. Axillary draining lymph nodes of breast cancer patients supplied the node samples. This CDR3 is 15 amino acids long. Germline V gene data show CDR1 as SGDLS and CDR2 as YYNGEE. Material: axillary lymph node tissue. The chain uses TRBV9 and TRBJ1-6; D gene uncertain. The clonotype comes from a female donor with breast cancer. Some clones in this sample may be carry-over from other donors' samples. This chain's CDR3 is CASTQGSANNSPPHF. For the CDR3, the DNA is TGTGCCAGCACCCAAGGGAGTGCGAATAATTCACCCCCCCACTTT.